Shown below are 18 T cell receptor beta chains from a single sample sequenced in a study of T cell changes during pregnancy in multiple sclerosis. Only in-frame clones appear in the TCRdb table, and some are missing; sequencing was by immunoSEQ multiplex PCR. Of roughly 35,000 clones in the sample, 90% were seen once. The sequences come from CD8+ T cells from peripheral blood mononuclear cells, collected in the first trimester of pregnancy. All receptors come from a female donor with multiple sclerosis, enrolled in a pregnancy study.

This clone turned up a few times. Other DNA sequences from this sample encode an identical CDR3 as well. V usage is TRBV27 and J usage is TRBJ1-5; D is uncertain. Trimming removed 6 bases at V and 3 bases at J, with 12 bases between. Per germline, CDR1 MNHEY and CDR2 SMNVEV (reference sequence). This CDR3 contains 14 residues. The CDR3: CASSLRGFNQPQHF. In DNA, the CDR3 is TGTGCCAGCAGCTTACGGGGTTTCAATCAGCCCCAGCATTTT.

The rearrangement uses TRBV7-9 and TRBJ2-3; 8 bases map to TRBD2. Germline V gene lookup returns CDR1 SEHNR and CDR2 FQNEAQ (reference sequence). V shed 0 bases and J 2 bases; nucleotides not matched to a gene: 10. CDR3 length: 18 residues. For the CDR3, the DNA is TGTGCCAGCAGCTTAGCGGCGTTACGGGAGGGAGACACAGATACGCAGTATTTT. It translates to CASSLAALREGDTDTQYF.

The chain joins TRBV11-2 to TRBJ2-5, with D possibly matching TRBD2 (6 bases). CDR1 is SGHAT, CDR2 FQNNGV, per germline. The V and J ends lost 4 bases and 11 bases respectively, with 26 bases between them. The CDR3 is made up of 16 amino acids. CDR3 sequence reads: CASSSSYWGEWVSQYF. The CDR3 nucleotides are TGTGCCAGCAGCTCGTCATACTGGGGGGAGTGGGTTTCACAGTACTTC.

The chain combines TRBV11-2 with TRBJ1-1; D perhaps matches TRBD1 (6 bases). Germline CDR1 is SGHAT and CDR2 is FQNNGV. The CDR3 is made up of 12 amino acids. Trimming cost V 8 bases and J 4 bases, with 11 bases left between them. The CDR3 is CASEGESTEAFF. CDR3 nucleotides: TGTGCCAGCGAGGGGGAGAGCACTGAAGCTTTCTTT.

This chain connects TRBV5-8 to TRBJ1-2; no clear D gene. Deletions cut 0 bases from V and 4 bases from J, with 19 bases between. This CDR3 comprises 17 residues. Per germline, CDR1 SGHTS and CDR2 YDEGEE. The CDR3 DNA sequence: TGTGCCAGCAGCTTGGCGCAGATACTAGGATGGGTCTATGGCTACACCTTC. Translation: CASSLAQILGWVYGYTF.

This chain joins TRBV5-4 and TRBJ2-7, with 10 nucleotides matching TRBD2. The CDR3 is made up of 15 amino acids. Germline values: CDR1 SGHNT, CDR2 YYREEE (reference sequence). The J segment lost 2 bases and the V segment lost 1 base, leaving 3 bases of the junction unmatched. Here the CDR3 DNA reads TGTGCCAGCAGCTTGAAGACTAGCGGGCCCTACGAGCAGTACTTC. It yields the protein CASSLKTSGPYEQYF.

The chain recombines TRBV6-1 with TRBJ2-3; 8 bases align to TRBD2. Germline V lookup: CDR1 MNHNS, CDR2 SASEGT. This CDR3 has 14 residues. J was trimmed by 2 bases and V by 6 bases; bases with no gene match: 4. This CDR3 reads CASSDSGITDTQYF. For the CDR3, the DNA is TGTGCCAGCAGCGATAGCGGGATCACAGATACGCAGTATTTT.

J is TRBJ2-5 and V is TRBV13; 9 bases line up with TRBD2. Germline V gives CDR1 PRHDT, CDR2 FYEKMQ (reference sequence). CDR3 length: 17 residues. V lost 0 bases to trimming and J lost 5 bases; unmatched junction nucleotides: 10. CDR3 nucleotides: TGTGCCAGCAGCTTAGGCCGTGGAGCGGGAGGCCGGGAGACCCAGTACTTC. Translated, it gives CASSLGRGAGGRETQYF.

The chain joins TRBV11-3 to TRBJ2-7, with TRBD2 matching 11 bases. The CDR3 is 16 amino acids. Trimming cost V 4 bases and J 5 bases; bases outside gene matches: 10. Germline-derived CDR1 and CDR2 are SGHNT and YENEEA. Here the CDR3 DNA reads TGTGCCAGCAGCTCCGAAGTACTAGCGGGAGATGACGAGCAGTACTTC. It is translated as CASSSEVLAGDDEQYF.

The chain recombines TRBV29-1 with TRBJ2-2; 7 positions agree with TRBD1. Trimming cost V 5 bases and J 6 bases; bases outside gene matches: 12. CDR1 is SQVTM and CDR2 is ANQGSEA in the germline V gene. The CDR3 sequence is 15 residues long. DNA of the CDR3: TGCAGCGTTAGGAGAGGACAGGCAGGGGCCGGGGAGCTGTTTTTT. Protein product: CSVRRGQAGAGELFF.

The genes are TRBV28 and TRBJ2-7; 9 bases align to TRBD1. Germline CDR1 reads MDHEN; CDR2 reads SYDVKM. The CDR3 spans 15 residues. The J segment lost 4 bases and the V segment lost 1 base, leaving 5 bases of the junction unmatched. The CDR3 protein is CASSLYGTGTYEQYF. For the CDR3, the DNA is TGTGCCAGCAGTTTATATGGGACAGGGACGTACGAGCAGTACTTC.

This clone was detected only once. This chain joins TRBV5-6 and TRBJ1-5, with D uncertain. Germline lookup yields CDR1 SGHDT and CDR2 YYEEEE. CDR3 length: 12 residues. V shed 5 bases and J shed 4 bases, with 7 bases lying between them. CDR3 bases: TGTGCCAGCAGTTCCGTGAATCAGCCCCAGCATTTT. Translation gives CASSSVNQPQHF.

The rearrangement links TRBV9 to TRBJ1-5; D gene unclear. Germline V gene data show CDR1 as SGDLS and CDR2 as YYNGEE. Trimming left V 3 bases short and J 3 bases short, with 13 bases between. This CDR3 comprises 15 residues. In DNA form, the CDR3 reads TGTGCCAGCAGCGCGGAGGGAAATGACAATCAGCCCCAGCATTTT. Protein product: CASSAEGNDNQPQHF. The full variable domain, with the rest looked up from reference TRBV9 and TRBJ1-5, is DSGVTQTPKHLITATGQRVTLRCSPRSGDLSVYWYQQSLDQGLQFLIQYYNGEERAKGNILERFSAQQFPDLHSELNLSSLELGDSALYFCASSAEGNDNQPQHFGDGTRLSIL.

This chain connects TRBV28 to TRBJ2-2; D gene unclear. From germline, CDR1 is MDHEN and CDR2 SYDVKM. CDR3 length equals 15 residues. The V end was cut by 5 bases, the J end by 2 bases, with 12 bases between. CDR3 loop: CASSPNGGNTGELFF. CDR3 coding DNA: TGTGCCAGCAGTCCTAATGGCGGAAACACCGGGGAGCTGTTTTTT.

The CDR3 loop is CASSGLTGSYEQYF. The CDR3 DNA is TGTGCCAGCAGCGGGTTGACGGGATCCTACGAGCAGTACTTC. This chain uses TRBV9 with TRBJ2-7, with D maybe TRBD2 (5 bases). CDR3 length: 14 amino acids. The V and J ends lost 3 bases and 1 base respectively, with 11 bases between them. Germline V CDR1 and CDR2: SGDLS, YYNGEE. Using reference TRBV9 and TRBJ2-7 for the parts outside the CDR3, the full variable domain is DSGVTQTPKHLITATGQRVTLRCSPRSGDLSVYWYQQSLDQGLQFLIQYYNGEERAKGNILERFSAQQFPDLHSELNLSSLELGDSALYFCASSGLTGSYEQYFGPGTRLTVT.

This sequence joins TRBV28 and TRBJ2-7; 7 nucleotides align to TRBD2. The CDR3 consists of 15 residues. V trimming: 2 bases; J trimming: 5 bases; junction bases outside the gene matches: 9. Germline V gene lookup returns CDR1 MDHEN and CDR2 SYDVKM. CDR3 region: CASSLRPTSCDEQYF. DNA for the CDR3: TGTGCCAGCAGTTTAAGGCCGACTAGCTGCGACGAGCAGTACTTC.

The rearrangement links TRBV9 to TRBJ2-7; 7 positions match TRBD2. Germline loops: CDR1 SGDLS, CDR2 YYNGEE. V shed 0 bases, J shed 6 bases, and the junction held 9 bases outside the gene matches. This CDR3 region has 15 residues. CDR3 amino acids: CASSVGGGLPSEQYF. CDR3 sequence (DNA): TGTGCCAGCAGCGTAGGCGGGGGACTCCCCTCCGAGCAGTACTTC. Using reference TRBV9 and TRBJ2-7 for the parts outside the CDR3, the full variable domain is DSGVTQTPKHLITATGQRVTLRCSPRSGDLSVYWYQQSLDQGLQFLIQYYNGEERAKGNILERFSAQQFPDLHSELNLSSLELGDSALYFCASSVGGGLPSEQYFGPGTRLTVT.

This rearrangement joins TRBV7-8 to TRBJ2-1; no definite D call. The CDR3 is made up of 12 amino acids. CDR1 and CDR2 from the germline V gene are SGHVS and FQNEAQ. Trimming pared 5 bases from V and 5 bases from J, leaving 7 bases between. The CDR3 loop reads CASSLTNNEQFF. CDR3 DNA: TGTGCCAGCAGCCTCACTAACAATGAGCAGTTCTTC.